A selection of T cell receptor beta chains follows, all from one sample in a study of T cell responses to AZD1222 COVID-19 vaccine. Profiled with immunoSEQ multiplex PCR; TCRdb holds only in-frame clones, not every one. The sample lists over 100,000 clones, around nine tenths occurring once. Sequenced material: peripheral blood, taken on day 0 of AZD1222 vaccination. Receptors were obtained from an adult in good health. Both conserved end residues are part of each CDR3. A D gene is named only where the DNA matches it firmly. Size tells how often a clone was seen (once, few, many) or the class of an expanded clone, and some rows leave it out.

TRBV7-2	TRBJ2-5	NA	NA	CASSLVSGVETQYF	TGTGCCAGCAGCTTAGTGTCGGGGGTAGAGACCCAGTACTTC
TRBV19	TRBJ1-5	NA	NA	CASGSGPGLQPQHF	TGTGCCAGCGGAAGTGGGCCAGGGCTACAGCCCCAGCATTTT
TRBV6-5	TRBJ2-2	NA	TRBD1	CASSPTGVATGELFF	TGTGCCAGCAGTCCGACAGGGGTTGCTACCGGGGAGCTGTTTTTT
TRBV30	TRBJ1-6	NA	NA	CAWRVPRTNNSPLHF	TGTGCCTGGAGAGTACCTAGGACAAACAATTCACCCCTCCACTTT
TRBV5-6	TRBJ1-1	NA	NA	CASRLDKNTEAFF	TGTGCCAGCAGACTCGACAAGAACACTGAAGCTTTCTTT
TRBV18	TRBJ1-2	once	NA	CASSPVGGTANYGYTF	TGTGCCAGCTCACCAGTGGGAGGGACGGCTAACTATGGCTACACCTTC
TRBV5-1	TRBJ2-5	NA	TRBD2	CASSLGLAGGETQYF	TGCGCCAGCAGCTTGGGACTAGCGGGAGGCGAGACCCAGTACTTC
TRBV9	TRBJ2-1	once	TRBD2	CASSVLTGGDEQFF	TGTGCCAGCAGCGTACTTACCGGGGGGGATGAGCAGTTCTTC
TRBV19	TRBJ1-2	NA	TRBD1	CASSASGTGDQYGYTF	TGTGCCAGTAGTGCTTCCGGGACAGGTGATCAGTATGGCTACACCTTC
TRBV2	TRBJ2-2	NA	NA	CASSRGGAPTGELFF	TGTGCCAGCAGCCGGGGCGGGGCCCCCACCGGGGAGCTGTTTTTT
TRBV12-3/TRBV12-4	TRBJ2-2	NA	NA	CASSLNTGELFF	TGTGCCAGCAGTTTGAACACCGGGGAGCTGTTTTTT
TRBV5-6	TRBJ2-1	NA	NA	CASSLGGWNEQFF	TGTGCCAGCAGCTTGGGGGGGTGGAATGAGCAGTTCTTC
TRBV30	TRBJ1-2	once	NA	CAWSRDGYPNGYTF	TGTGCCTGGAGTCGGGACGGATATCCCAATGGCTACACCTTC
TRBV4-3	TRBJ2-5	few	NA	CASSQDRRQETQYF	TGCGCCAGCAGCCAAGATCGGCGCCAAGAGACCCAGTACTTC
TRBV28	TRBJ2-7	NA	NA	CASSSPLREQYF	TGTGCCAGCAGTTCCCCCCTCCGCGAGCAGTACTTC
TRBV6-5	TRBJ2-7	NA	TRBD2	CATLPTGLAGEQYF	TGTGCCACCTTACCGACGGGACTAGCGGGCGAGCAGTACTTC
TRBV7-9	TRBJ2-7	NA	NA	CASSPTGPPYEQYF	TGTGCCAGCAGCCCAACAGGACCCCCCTACGAGCAGTACTTC
TRBV9	TRBJ2-3	NA	TRBD2	CASSGGLAGSDPADTQYF	TGTGCCAGCAGCGGGGGACTAGCGGGGTCTGACCCGGCAGATACGCAGTATTTT
TRBV12-5	TRBJ1-5	NA	NA	CASGLVGRGSQPQHF	TGTGCTAGTGGTTTGGTAGGTCGGGGCAGTCAGCCCCAGCATTTT
TRBV29-1	TRBJ1-1	NA	NA	CSASNTEAFF	TGCAGCGCCTCCAACACTGAAGCTTTCTTT
TRBV6-4	TRBJ2-1	NA	NA	CASSAIFPGGRDEQFF	TGTGCCAGCAGTGCTATTTTTCCTGGGGGGAGAGATGAGCAGTTCTTC
TRBV2	TRBJ1-1	NA	NA	CASSEQGAEAFF	TGTGCCAGCAGTGAACAGGGCGCTGAAGCTTTCTTT
TRBV6-1	TRBJ1-2	NA	NA	CASSDRGGPGGYTF	TGTGCCAGCAGCGACCGAGGGGGGCCGGGTGGCTACACCTTC
TRBV7-3	TRBJ2-5	NA	TRBD2	CASSLTGGKDETQYF	TGTGCCAGCAGCTTAACGGGAGGGAAGGACGAGACCCAGTACTTC
TRBV18	TRBJ1-3	NA	NA	CASSRGHPPSGNTIYF	TGTGCCAGCTCACGGGGACACCCACCCTCTGGAAACACCATATATTTT
TRBV5-1	TRBJ2-2	few	TRBD1	CASSLGGTANTGELFF	TGCGCCAGCAGCTTGGGTGGGACAGCGAACACCGGGGAGCTGTTTTTT
TRBV9	TRBJ1-2	NA	NA	CASSVAGNGYTF	TGTGCCAGCAGCGTAGCCGGGAATGGCTACACCTTC
TRBV9	TRBJ1-6	NA	NA	CASSSSSYNSPLHF	TGTGCCAGCAGCTCGAGCTCCTATAATTCACCCCTCCACTTT
TRBV4-3	TRBJ2-7	NA	NA	CASSQGMVYEQYF	TGCGCCAGCAGCCAAGGGATGGTCTACGAGCAGTACTTC
TRBV24-1	TRBJ2-1	NA	NA	CATSEGRSYNEQFF	TGTGCCACCAGTGAGGGACGCTCCTACAATGAGCAGTTCTTC
TRBV5-5	TRBJ2-7	once	TRBD1	CASSLGTGRSYEQYF	TGTGCCAGCAGCTTGGGGACAGGGAGGTCCTACGAGCAGTACTTC
TRBV11-1	TRBJ2-2	NA	NA	CASSRVTGELFF	TGTGCCAGCAGCAGGGTCACCGGGGAGCTGTTTTTT
TRBV4-3	TRBJ1-2	NA	NA	CASSQGITGNYGYTF	TGCGCCAGCAGCCAGGGGATCACAGGGAACTATGGCTACACCTTC
TRBV2	TRBJ1-2	NA	NA	CASTPGQNYGYTF	TGTGCCAGCACCCCCGGACAGAACTATGGCTACACCTTC
TRBV5-8	TRBJ1-5	NA	TRBD1	CASRRTGNSNQPQHF	TGTGCCAGCAGAAGGACAGGGAATAGCAATCAGCCCCAGCATTTT
TRBV10-3	TRBJ2-1	NA	NA	CAISEWGGDTSLRVEQFF	TGTGCCATCAGTGAGTGGGGCGGCGACACATCGCTTAGGGTGGAGCAGTTCTTC
TRBV2	TRBJ1-1	NA	TRBD1	CASSTYRGTEAFF	TGTGCCAGCAGTACATACAGGGGTACTGAAGCTTTCTTT
TRBV2	TRBJ2-6	NA	TRBD2	CARRLAGGTGANVLTF	TGTGCCCGCCGGCTAGCGGGGGGGACTGGGGCCAACGTCCTGACTTTC
TRBV10-3	TRBJ1-3	few	NA	CAIRQPSGNTIYF	TGTGCCATACGACAACCCTCTGGAAACACCATATATTTT
TRBV18	TRBJ1-1	few	NA	CASSTGTEAFF	TGTGCCAGCTCAACCGGGACTGAAGCTTTCTTT
TRBV18	TRBJ2-5	once	NA	CASSPRGGETQYF	TGTGCCAGCTCACCCAGGGGTGGTGAGACCCAGTACTTC
TRBV27	TRBJ2-4	NA	TRBD1	CASSLRQGAKNIQYF	TGTGCCAGCAGTTTAAGGCAGGGGGCTAAAAACATTCAGTACTTC
TRBV5-1	TRBJ1-2	NA	NA	CASNDSPTYGYTF	TGCGCCAGCAACGACAGTCCTACGTATGGCTACACCTTC
TRBV10-3	TRBJ2-3	NA	NA	CAISDGYGDTQYF	TGTGCCATCAGTGACGGTTACGGAGATACGCAGTATTTT